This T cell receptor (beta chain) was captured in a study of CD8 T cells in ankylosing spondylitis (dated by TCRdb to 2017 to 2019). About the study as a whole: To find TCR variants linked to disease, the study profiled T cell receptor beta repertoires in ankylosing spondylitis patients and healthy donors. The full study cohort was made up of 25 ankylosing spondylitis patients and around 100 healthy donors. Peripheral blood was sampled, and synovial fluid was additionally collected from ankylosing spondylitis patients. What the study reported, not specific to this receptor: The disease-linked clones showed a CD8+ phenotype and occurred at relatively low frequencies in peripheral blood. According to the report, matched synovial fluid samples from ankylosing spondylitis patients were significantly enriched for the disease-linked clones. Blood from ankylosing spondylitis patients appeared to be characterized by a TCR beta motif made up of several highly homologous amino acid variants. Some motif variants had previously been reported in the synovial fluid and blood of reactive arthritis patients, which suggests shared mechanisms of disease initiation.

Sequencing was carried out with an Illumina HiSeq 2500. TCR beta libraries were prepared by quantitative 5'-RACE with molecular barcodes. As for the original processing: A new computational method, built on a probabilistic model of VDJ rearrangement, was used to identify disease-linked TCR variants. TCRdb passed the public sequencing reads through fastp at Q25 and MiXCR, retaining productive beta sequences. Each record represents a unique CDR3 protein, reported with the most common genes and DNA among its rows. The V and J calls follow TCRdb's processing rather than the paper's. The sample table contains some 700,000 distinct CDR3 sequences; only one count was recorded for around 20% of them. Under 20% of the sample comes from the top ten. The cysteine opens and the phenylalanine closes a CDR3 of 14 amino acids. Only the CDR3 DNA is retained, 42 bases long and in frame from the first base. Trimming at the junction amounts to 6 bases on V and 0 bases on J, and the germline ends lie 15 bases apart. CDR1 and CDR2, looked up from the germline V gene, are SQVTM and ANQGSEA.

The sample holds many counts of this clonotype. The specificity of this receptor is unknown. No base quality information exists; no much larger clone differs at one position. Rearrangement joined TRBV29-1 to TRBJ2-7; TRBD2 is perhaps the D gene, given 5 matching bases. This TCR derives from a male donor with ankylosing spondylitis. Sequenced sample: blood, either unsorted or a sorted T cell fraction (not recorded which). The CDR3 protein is CSVADWESSYEQYF. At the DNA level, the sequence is TGCAGCGTGGCTGACTGGGAGAGCTCCTACGAGCAGTACTTC.